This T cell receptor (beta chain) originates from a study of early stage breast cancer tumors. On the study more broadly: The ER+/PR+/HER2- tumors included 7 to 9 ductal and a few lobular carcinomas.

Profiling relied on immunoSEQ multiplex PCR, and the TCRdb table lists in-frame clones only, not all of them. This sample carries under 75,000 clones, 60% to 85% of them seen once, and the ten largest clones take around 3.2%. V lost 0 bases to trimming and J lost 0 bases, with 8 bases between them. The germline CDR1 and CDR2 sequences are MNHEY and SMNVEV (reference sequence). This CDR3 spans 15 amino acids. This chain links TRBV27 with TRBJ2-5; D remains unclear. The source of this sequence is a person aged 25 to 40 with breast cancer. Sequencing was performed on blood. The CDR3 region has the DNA TGTGCCAGCAGTTTATCAGACGGGTACCAAGAGACCCAGTACTTC. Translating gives CASSLSDGYQETQYF.